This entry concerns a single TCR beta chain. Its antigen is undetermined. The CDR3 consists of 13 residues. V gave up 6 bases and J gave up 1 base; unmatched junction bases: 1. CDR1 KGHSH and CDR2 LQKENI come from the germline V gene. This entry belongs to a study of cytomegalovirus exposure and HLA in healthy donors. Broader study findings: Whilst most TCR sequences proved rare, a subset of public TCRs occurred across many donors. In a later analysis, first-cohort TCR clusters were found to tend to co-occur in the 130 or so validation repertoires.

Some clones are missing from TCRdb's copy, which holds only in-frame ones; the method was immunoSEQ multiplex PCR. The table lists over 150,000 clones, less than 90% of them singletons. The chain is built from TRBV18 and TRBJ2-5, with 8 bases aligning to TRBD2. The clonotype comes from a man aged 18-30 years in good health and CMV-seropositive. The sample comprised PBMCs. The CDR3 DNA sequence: TGTGCCAGCTCCCGGGGGGGCCAAGAGACCCAGTACTTC. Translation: CASSRGGQETQYF.